A selection of T cell receptor beta chains follows, all from one sample in a study of identical twins. TCRdb passed the 5' RACE reads through MiXCR, listing each CDR3 protein once. The repertoire consists of roughly 290,000 distinct CDR3 sequences, with around 8.8% occurring once and the leading ten covering 2% to 2.5%. These same data were also listed under a study on yellow fever vaccine responses in identical twins.

The sample taken for sequencing was memory (CD45RO+) T cells sorted from blood. The receptors were sampled from a woman aged 18 to 35 in good health. CDR3s include the opening cysteine and the closing phenylalanine or tryptophan. A D gene is named only where the DNA matches it firmly. Only part of the rows carry a size: once, few, many, or a class if the clone is expanded.

clone size,CDR3 length,D gene,J gene,V gene,CDR3 protein,CDR3 DNA
many,15,.,TRBJ2-3,TRBV2,CASSALLEGADTQYF,TGTGCCAGCAGCGCGCTTTTGGAGGGGGCAGATACGCAGTATTTT
many,16,TRBD2,TRBJ2-5,TRBV29-1,CSVEDSLAAGQETQYF,TGCAGCGTTGAAGACTCACTAGCGGCGGGACAAGAGACCCAGTACTTC
.,16,.,TRBJ2-1,TRBV28,CASEGGGGRLKNEQFF,TGTGCCAGCGAAGGGGGCGGGGGACGCCTAAAGAATGAGCAGTTCTTC
.,14,TRBD1,TRBJ2-5,TRBV12-3/TRBV12-4,CASSLTGGWETQYF,TGTGCCAGCAGTTTAACAGGGGGATGGGAGACCCAGTACTTC
.,13,.,TRBJ2-3,TRBV2,CASSGDSPDTQYF,TGTGCCAGCAGTGGAGACAGCCCCGATACGCAGTATTTT
few,15,.,TRBJ2-1,TRBV6-1,CASSAEGGSYNEQFF,TGTGCCAGCAGCGCGGAGGGGGGGTCCTACAATGAGCAGTTCTTC
.,16,.,TRBJ2-3,TRBV25-1,CASSDTAGFPTDTQYF,TGTGCCAGCAGTGATACGGCAGGGTTTCCCACAGATACGCAGTATTTT
.,13,.,TRBJ1-2,TRBV5-1,CASSLEQGSGFTF,TGCGCCAGCAGCTTGGAACAGGGCTCTGGCTTCACCTTC
many,13,TRBD1,TRBJ1-2,TRBV5-1,CASSFQGARGYTF,TGCGCCAGCAGCTTTCAGGGGGCGCGAGGCTACACCTTC
many,16,TRBD1,TRBJ2-7,TRBV12-3/TRBV12-4,CASSRPGTGNTYEQYF,TGTGCCAGCAGTCGCCCAGGGACAGGGAATACCTACGAGCAGTACTTC
many,8,.,TRBJ2-5,TRBV7-8,CASSLWDF,TGTGCCAGCAGCCTTTGGGACTTC
few,13,.,TRBJ2-7,TRBV6-1,CASSSLAPYEQYF,TGTGCCAGCAGTAGTCTAGCCCCCTACGAGCAGTACTTC
.,19,.,TRBJ2-1,TRBV7-3,CASSLMGSAQSPSYNEQFF,TGTGCCAGCAGCTTAATGGGGTCGGCACAGAGCCCTTCCTACAATGAGCAGTTCTTC
many,15,.,TRBJ2-7,TRBV7-6,CASSPTDGTSYEQYF,TGTGCCAGCAGCCCAACTGACGGGACCTCCTACGAGCAGTACTTC
many,16,TRBD2,TRBJ2-3,TRBV11-2,CASSQGASGSTDTQYF,TGTGCCAGCAGCCAAGGGGCTAGCGGGAGCACAGATACGCAGTATTTT
few,16,TRBD1,TRBJ2-3,TRBV28,CASSRQGAGGTDTQYF,TGTGCCAGCAGCCGACAGGGGGCGGGTGGCACAGATACGCAGTATTTT
.,14,.,TRBJ2-1,TRBV25-1,CASSDRTYYNEQFF,TGTGCCAGCAGTGACAGGACGTACTACAATGAGCAGTTCTTC
.,11,TRBD2,TRBJ2-3,TRBV29-1,CSLPTSPAQYF,TGCAGCTTACCGACTAGCCCCGCGCAGTATTTT
many,15,.,TRBJ2-3,TRBV21-1,CASAKTSGSTDMQYF,TGTGCCAGCGCAAAGACTAGCGGGAGCACAGATATGCAGTATTTT
few,16,TRBD2,TRBJ2-7,TRBV20-1,CSARVGLAGGRYEQYF,TGCAGTGCTAGGGTGGGACTAGCGGGAGGCCGCTACGAGCAGTACTTC
few,13,.,TRBJ1-2,TRBV6-1,CASRPRDGDGYTF,TGTGCCAGCAGACCGCGGGACGGCGATGGCTACACCTTC
.,17,.,TRBJ2-2,TRBV20-1,CSARDTLGRDHTGELFF,TGCAGTGCTAGAGATACGTTGGGGCGGGACCACACCGGGGAGCTGTTTTTT
many,14,TRBD1,TRBJ1-6,TRBV6-1,CASARPGGTSPLHF,TGTGCCAGCGCCCGGCCAGGGGGGACATCACCCCTCCACTTT
many,13,TRBD1,TRBJ1-2,TRBV6-1,CASRLEGALGYTF,TGTGCCAGCAGGCTAGAGGGGGCGCTTGGCTACACCTTC
.,15,.,TRBJ2-1,TRBV20-1,CSARGDTSSYNEQFF,TGCAGTGCTAGGGGCGACACAAGCTCCTACAATGAGCAGTTCTTC
few,12,.,TRBJ1-6,TRBV4-1,CATQGRGSPLHF,TGCGCCACACAGGGTAGGGGCTCACCCCTCCACTTT